One and the same sample provided the 31 T cell receptor beta chains below, sequenced in a study of blood T cell repertoires in COVID-19. Clones were read by immunoSEQ multiplex PCR, and TCRdb kept only the in-frame ones, dropping some. This sample yields some 300,000 clones, of which roughly nine tenths are seen a single time; just under 9.5% belongs to the top ten. Sequencing used PBMCs or T cells enriched from blood (not recorded which). The receptor set was obtained from a woman in her 30s who had recovered from COVID-19.

The rearrangement links TRBV6-1 to TRBJ2-1; TRBD2 is a possible D gene (6 bases). Germline CDR1 MNHNS, CDR2 SASEGT. The CDR3 covers 14 residues. Trimming shortened V by 3 bases and J by 6 bases, and 12 bases separated the two germline ends. In DNA form, the CDR3 reads TGTGCCAGCAGTGAGAGCGGGTACCGCAATGAGCAGTTCTTC. Its protein product is CASSESGYRNEQFF.

DNA of the CDR3: TGTGCCAGCAGTAAGGGACAGGCCTGGGGCGAGCAGTACTTC. Its translation is CASSKGQAWGEQYF. The chain combines TRBV6-5 with TRBJ2-7; 8 bases line up with TRBD1. The CDR3 has 14 amino acids. The V and J ends lost 5 bases and 6 bases, in that order; junction bases with no gene match: 9. CDR1 and CDR2 (germline): MNHEY, SVGAGI.

This clone was counted once. The chain employs TRBV10-3 and TRBJ1-1, with TRBD1 as a possible D gene (5 bases). Germline V gives CDR1 ENHRY, CDR2 SYGVKD. Between the trimmed V and J ends, which lost 6 bases and 2 bases, there was a span of 10 bases. The CDR3 extends over 13 amino acids. The CDR3 reads CAIRAGGNTEAFF. CDR3 in DNA: TGTGCCATCAGAGCCGGGGGAAACACTGAAGCTTTCTTT.

The chain combines TRBV6-4 with TRBJ2-1; tentatively, D is TRBD2 (5 bases). Trimming pared 8 bases from V and 4 bases from J, leaving 18 bases between. CDR1 and CDR2 from the germline V gene are MRHNA and SNTAGT. This CDR3 contains 15 residues. CDR3 residues: CASPPAPGGYNEQFF. CDR3 DNA: TGTGCCAGCCCCCCCGCCCCCGGAGGTTACAATGAGCAGTTCTTC.

The count of this clone is one. J is TRBJ2-1 and V is TRBV7-9; tentative D call: TRBD1 (6 bases). Deletions cut 5 bases from V and 7 bases from J, with 12 bases between. The CDR3 spans 13 residues. Germline CDR1 SEHNR, CDR2 FQNEAQ (reference sequence). The CDR3 here is CASSVNRDNEQFF. CDR3 DNA: TGTGCCAGCAGCGTGAACAGGGATAATGAGCAGTTCTTC.

V gene TRBV4-1 combines with J gene TRBJ1-3, with a possible D match to TRBD1 (5 bases). The germline V and J ends were trimmed by 5 bases and 0 bases, with 17 bases remaining between them. CDR3 length: 17 residues. From germline, CDR1 is MGHRA and CDR2 YSYEKL. CDR3 protein: CASSIVTQEISGNTIYF. The CDR3 DNA is TGCGCCAGCAGCATCGTGACACAGGAGATCTCTGGAAACACCATATATTTT.

V gene TRBV28 combines with J gene TRBJ1-2; the match to TRBD1 covers 10 bases. There are 15 residues in the CDR3. The J segment lost 5 bases and the V segment lost 6 bases, leaving 9 bases of the junction unmatched. Germline assignment: CDR1 MDHEN and CDR2 SYDVKM. The CDR3, as DNA: TGTGCCAGCAGCCGGGACAGGGGCGCGTGGTATGGCTACACCTTC. This gives the protein CASSRDRGAWYGYTF.

V gene TRBV2 combines with J gene TRBJ2-7, with 10 bases fitting TRBD1. The length of the CDR3 is 17 residues. The V gene's germline CDR1 is SNHLY and CDR2 FYNNEI. Unmatched junction bases numbered 11, after V lost 0 bases and J lost 6 bases. The CDR3 coding sequence is TGTGCCAGCAGTGAAGCGCTTCTCCGGACAGGGGGTCTCGAGCAGTACTTC. It yields the protein CASSEALLRTGGLEQYF.

The V and J genes are TRBV27 and TRBJ2-4; perhaps TRBD2 as D (6 bases). Germline V gene lookup returns CDR1 MNHEY and CDR2 SMNVEV (reference sequence). CDR3 length: 13 residues. V dropped 6 bases and J dropped 6 bases, with 12 bases sitting between them. The chain's CDR3 is CASRLTSLNIQYF. CDR3 coding DNA: TGTGCCAGCAGATTGACTAGTTTAAACATTCAGTACTTC.

The genes are TRBV18 and TRBJ1-2; 8 nucleotides align to TRBD1. Germline loops: CDR1 KGHSH, CDR2 LQKENI. With 2 bases clipped from V and 4 bases from J, the junction kept 18 bases outside the gene matches. The length of the CDR3 is 19 residues. The CDR3 loop is CASSPDFGRGPKEGYGYTF. The CDR3 nucleotides read TGTGCCAGCTCACCAGATTTTGGCAGGGGGCCAAAGGAGGGCTATGGCTACACCTTC.

This sequence joins TRBV5-1 and TRBJ2-2, with 8 bases matching TRBD2. Germline CDR1 and CDR2: SGHRS and YFSETQ. The CDR3 covers 14 residues. V lost 7 bases and J lost 6; bases outside the gene matches: 8. The CDR3 reads CASRTDSGAGELFF. CDR3 in DNA: TGCGCCAGCCGAACCGATAGCGGGGCCGGGGAGCTGTTTTTT.

The CDR3 DNA follows: TGTGCCAGCAGCTTAGCGGTTCCAGGTGATGGGAGAGTGTTTTTT. Protein product: CASSLAVPGDGRVFF. V and J are TRBV7-8 and TRBJ1-4, with D unclear. The CDR3 spans 15 residues. V was pared by 0 bases and J by 15 bases, with 20 bases between. Germline V lookup: CDR1 SGHVS, CDR2 FQNEAQ.

Many counts were recorded for this clone. In nucleotides, the CDR3 is TGCGCCAGCAGTGCCGACTTGCACGAGCAGTACTTC. Residues: CASSADLHEQYF. The chain employs TRBV10-1 and TRBJ2-7; D is uncertain. V lost 4 bases, J lost 5 bases, and 9 bases lay in between. CDR3 length: 12 amino acids. Germline V lookup: CDR1 WNHNN, CDR2 SYGVQD (reference sequence).

The table lists this clone with a count of one. This chain connects TRBV2 to TRBJ1-4; TRBD1 matches at 7 bases. With V trimmed by 4 bases and J by 7 bases, 6 bases remained unmatched. CDR3 length equals 14 residues. The V gene's germline CDR1 is SNHLY and CDR2 FYNNEI. The chain's CDR3 is CASSGGQSFEKLFF. The CDR3 region has the DNA TGTGCCAGCAGTGGGGGACAGAGCTTTGAAAAACTGTTTTTT.

The rearrangement uses TRBV28 and TRBJ1-5, with 7 nucleotides matching TRBD1. Trimming cost V 1 base and J 2 bases; bases outside gene matches: 5. The CDR3 extends over 16 amino acids. Germline CDR1 MDHEN, CDR2 SYDVKM. The CDR3 is CASSLSTGVGNQPQHF. As DNA, the CDR3 is TGTGCCAGCAGTTTATCAACAGGGGTAGGCAATCAGCCCCAGCATTTT.

This clone was observed a handful of times. The chain recombines TRBV4-1 with TRBJ1-2; no clear D. Trimming removed 1 base at V and 2 bases at J, with 8 bases between. The V gene's germline CDR1 is MGHRA and CDR2 YSYEKL. The length of the CDR3 is 14 residues. CDR3 nucleotides: TGCGCCAGCAGCCAAGGCTACGAAAACTATGGCTACACCTTC. It encodes CASSQGYENYGYTF.

V usage is TRBV6-1 and J usage is TRBJ1-5, with 7 bases lining up with TRBD1. V gave up 3 bases and J gave up 7 bases; unmatched junction bases: 9. This CDR3 region has 15 residues. Germline V gene data show CDR1 as MNHNS and CDR2 as SASEGT. CDR3 DNA: TGTGCCAGCAGTGAGCAGTTAGGGGGCTGGCAGCCCCAGCATTTT. The encoded protein is CASSEQLGGWQPQHF.

The rearrangement uses TRBV2 and TRBJ2-2; 7 nucleotides line up with TRBD1. Germline CDR1 reads SNHLY; CDR2 reads FYNNEI. V trimming: 6 bases; J trimming: 5 bases; junction bases outside the gene matches: 15. The length of the CDR3 is 17 residues. In nucleotides, the CDR3 is TGTGCCAGCAGCACTCTTGGCCGGGACAGCTTAACCGGGGAGCTGTTTTTT. It specifies CASSTLGRDSLTGELFF.

The chain employs TRBV2 and TRBJ2-7, with TRBD2 as a possible D gene (6 bases). From germline, CDR1 is SNHLY and CDR2 FYNNEI. With 8 bases removed from V and 0 bases from J, the gap between germline ends came to 14 bases. The CDR3 is 14 residues long. DNA of the CDR3: TGTGCCAGCGGGTTGGGAGGCCTCTCCTACGAGCAGTACTTC. Translated, it gives CASGLGGLSYEQYF. Full variable domain (rest looked up from reference TRBV2 and TRBJ2-7): EPEVTQTPSHQVTQMGQEVILRCVPISNHLYFYWYRQILGQKVEFLVSFYNNEISEKSEIFDDQFSVERPDGSNFTLKIRSTKLEDSAMYFCASGLGGLSYEQYFGPGTRLTVT.

The CDR3 nucleotides read TGTGCCAGCAGCTCCCAAGCGGACAGCTCCTACGAGCAGTACTTC. Residues: CASSSQADSSYEQYF. The chain links TRBV7-3 to TRBJ2-7; possible D gene TRBD1, 6 bases. Germline V gene data show CDR1 as SGHTA and CDR2 as FQGTGA. CDR3 length equals 15 residues. V dropped 4 bases and J dropped 0 bases, with 13 bases sitting between them.

The chain couples TRBV11-1 to TRBJ2-2; 12 bases map to TRBD2. This CDR3 has 16 residues. Trimming removed 5 bases from V and 6 bases from J; junction bases left unmatched: 7. Germline V gene lookup returns CDR1 SGHAT and CDR2 FQDESV (reference sequence). The CDR3 DNA reads TGTGCCAGCAGCCCATGGACTAGCGGGACTTCCGGGGAGCTGTTTTTT. Residues: CASSPWTSGTSGELFF.

The chain carries TRBV4-2 and TRBJ2-3; D is perhaps TRBD1 (6 bases). The germline CDR1 and CDR2 sequences are LGHNA and YNFKEQ. With 0 bases removed from V and 2 bases from J, the gap between germline ends came to 15 bases. The CDR3 covers 17 residues. The CDR3 sequence is CASSQDLARGYTDTQYF. For the CDR3, the DNA is TGTGCCAGCAGCCAAGATCTAGCCAGGGGATACACAGATACGCAGTATTTT.

The gene calls are TRBV6-2 or TRBV6-3 and TRBJ2-3; 9 nucleotides match TRBD2. This CDR3 has 16 residues. The V gene's germline CDR1 is MNHEY and CDR2 SVGEGT. J was trimmed by 2 bases and V by 2 bases; bases with no gene match: 5. CDR3 amino acids: CASSYEAGGPTDTQYF. CDR3 coding DNA: TGTGCCAGCAGTTACGAAGCGGGAGGACCCACAGATACGCAGTATTTT.

The chain recombines TRBV18 with TRBJ2-7, with 9 nucleotides matching TRBD2. The V segment lost 6 bases and the J segment 2 bases; nucleotides outside the gene matches: 8. The CDR3 has 15 residues. Germline CDR1 is KGHSH and CDR2 is LQKENI. CDR3 loop: CASSQRLAATYEQYF. Written as DNA, the CDR3 is TGTGCCAGCTCCCAAAGACTAGCGGCCACCTACGAGCAGTACTTC. The complete variable domain, with remaining parts taken from reference TRBV18 and TRBJ2-7, reads NAGVMQNPRHLVRRRGQEARLRCSPMKGHSHVYWYRQLPEEGLKFMVYLQKENIIDESGMPKERFSAEFPKEGPSILRIQQVVRGDSAAYFCASSQRLAATYEQYFGPGTRLTVT.

This clone was found once. The chain joins TRBV7-9 to TRBJ1-2; 8 nucleotides align to TRBD1. The trim removed 8 bases at V and 2 bases at J, leaving 10 bases unmatched. Germline V gene lookup returns CDR1 SEHNR and CDR2 FQNEAQ (reference sequence). The CDR3 spans 15 residues. In DNA form, the CDR3 reads TGTGCCAGCCTACCCGGGGACAGGTCAAACTATGGCTACACCTTC. As protein: CASLPGDRSNYGYTF.

The chain uses TRBV6-8 and TRBJ1-1; 8 bases map to TRBD1. Trimming at V came to 2 bases and at J to 1 base, leaving 9 bases not matched to a gene. This CDR3 is 17 amino acids long. Germline loops: CDR1 MNHGY, CDR2 SAAAGT. Here the CDR3 reads CASSYSRDRITNTEAFF. CDR3 nucleotide sequence: TGTGCCAGCAGTTACAGTCGGGACAGGATTACGAACACTGAAGCTTTCTTT.

The genes are TRBV4-2 and TRBJ2-1, with a tentative D call TRBD2 (5 bases). The CDR3 loop spans 15 amino acids. CDR1 is LGHNA, CDR2 YNFKEQ, per germline. V lost 1 base, J lost 2 bases, and 9 bases lay in between. The CDR3 region is CASSQVETTYNEQFF. CDR3 in DNA: TGTGCCAGCAGCCAAGTTGAGACTACCTACAATGAGCAGTTCTTC.

This chain connects TRBV25-1 to TRBJ2-6, with D hard to call. Trimming stripped 8 bases from V and 0 bases from J, with 5 bases between. CDR3 length: 13 amino acids. CDR1 is MGHDK, CDR2 SYGVNS, per germline. The CDR3 DNA follows: TGTGCCAGCTCTAGCTCTGGGGCCAACGTCCTGACTTTC. Amino acids: CASSSSGANVLTF.

V usage is TRBV14 and J usage is TRBJ2-1; a weak D match, TRBD2 (6 bases). The CDR3 consists of 17 residues. Germline CDR1 and CDR2: SGHDN and FVKESK. V was shortened by 0 bases and J by 7 bases, with 19 bases between the two germline ends. CDR3 nucleotides: TGTGCCAGCAGCCAAGATGATGGGCGACTAGTCCCTAATGAGCAGTTCTTC. Its protein product is CASSQDDGRLVPNEQFF.

The chain is built from TRBV29-1 and TRBJ1-1; the D is unclear. From germline, CDR1 is SQVTM and CDR2 ANQGSEA. Trimming took off 4 bases at V and 3 bases at J, with 9 bases between the two ends. There are 12 residues in the CDR3. The CDR3 region is CSVARGDTEAFF. The CDR3 bases are TGCAGCGTTGCCCGCGGCGACACTGAAGCTTTCTTT.

The genes are TRBV5-1 and TRBJ2-7; D ambiguous. Germline lookup yields CDR1 SGHRS and CDR2 YFSETQ. The CDR3 loop spans 14 amino acids. Trimming pared 0 bases from V and 2 bases from J, leaving 9 bases between. Here the CDR3 reads CASSLGHQPYEQYF. CDR3 bases: TGCGCCAGCAGCTTGGGACACCAGCCCTACGAGCAGTACTTC. Full variable domain (outside the CDR3, taken from reference TRBV5-1 and TRBJ2-7): KAGVTQTPRYLIKTRGQQVTLSCSPISGHRSVSWYQQTPGQGLQFLFEYFSETQRNKGNFPGRFSGRQFSNSRSEMNVSTLELGDSALYLCASSLGHQPYEQYFGPGTRLTVT.